The present TCR beta chain was sequenced within a study of human T cells and chemical hapten exposure. Regarding the study as a whole: Among TCRs, those above 1 in 1000 frequency were unaffected by DPC sensitization.

From the RACE reads, TCRdb called clonotypes with MiXCR, one entry per CDR3 protein. The sample contains around 80,000 distinct CDR3 sequences, about 8.6% of which appear only once. Time point reported: healthy volunteer bleed at 6 weeks. Whole blood that had not been fractionated was the source of extracted total RNA. Germline CDR1 reads SQVTM; CDR2 reads ANQGSEA. V shed 5 bases, J shed 0 bases, and the junction held 9 bases outside the gene matches. This CDR3 contains 16 residues. Worth noting for this clonotype: Its antigen is currently unknown.

The sequenced material came from whole blood. The rearrangement uses TRBV29-1 and TRBJ1-1, with 10 bases fitting TRBD1. The sequence derives from a male donor in good health. Some clones in this sample may be carry-over from other donors' samples. This chain's CDR3 is CSVSTGGGSLNTEAFF. The DNA of the CDR3 is TGCAGCGTTTCGACAGGGGGCGGCTCACTGAACACTGAAGCTTTCTTT.